This TCR beta chain came from a study of T cell responses to AZD1222 COVID-19 vaccine. Study-wide results and caveats: The donor group comprised mostly white British people and more females; the analysis possibly underestimated clonal diversity.

Trimming at V came to 7 bases and at J to 6 bases, leaving 13 bases not matched to a gene. The CDR3 consists of 17 residues. Germline V gene data show CDR1 as SGHNT and CDR2 as YYREEE (reference sequence). Repertoires were generated with immunoSEQ multiplex PCR, while TCRdb's copy carries only in-frame clones and drops some. The sample has 100,000 to 120,000 clones, 70% to 90% seen once. Notes on this clone: Its antigen is not known.

This clonotype was obtained from an adult who received the AZD1222 COVID-19 vaccine. The source was peripheral blood, collected 28 days after the second AZD1222 dose. The V and J genes are TRBV5-4 and TRBJ2-2; 12 bases map to TRBD1. Here the CDR3 reads CASSPAPGQGAPGELFF. CDR3 DNA: TGTGCCAGCTCCCCGGCTCCGGGACAGGGGGCCCCCGGGGAGCTGTTTTTT.